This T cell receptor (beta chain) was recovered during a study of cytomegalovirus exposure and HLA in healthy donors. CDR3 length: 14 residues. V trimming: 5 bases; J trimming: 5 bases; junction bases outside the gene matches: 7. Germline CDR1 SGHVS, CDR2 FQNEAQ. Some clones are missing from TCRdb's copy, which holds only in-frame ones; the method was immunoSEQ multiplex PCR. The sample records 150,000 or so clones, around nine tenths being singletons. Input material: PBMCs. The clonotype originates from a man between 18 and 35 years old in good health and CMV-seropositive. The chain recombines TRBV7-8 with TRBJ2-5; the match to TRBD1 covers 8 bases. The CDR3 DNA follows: TGTGCCAGCAGCGTGGACAGGGCTATCGAGACCCAGTACTTC. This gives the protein CASSVDRAIETQYF.